The sequence of this T cell receptor beta chain was determined in a study of blood T cell repertoires in COVID-19 (dated by TCRdb to 2019 to 2021). About the study as a whole: Samples covering the acute and convalescent phases of COVID-19 were provided by collaborators in the United States, Italy and Spain. The repertoires were made available in a free public database intended to serve as a resource for research on the immune response to SARS-CoV-2. Nearly every sample came with metadata listing a de-identified subject ID, COVID-19 status, age in years and sex. The prospective study material was composed of cDNA or gDNA derived from T cells, B-cell-depleted T cells, or PBMCs. Deeply sampled blood TCRbeta repertoires from subjects exposed to, actively infected with, or recovered from COVID-19 were included in the dataset. Samples came from the ongoing ImmuneRACE study (first 160 participants) plus 1,254 subjects from 6 global collaborators. Where available, HLA class I and class II types were obtained from metadata supplied by the sample provider rather than from assay-based typing.

General study outcomes and caveats: Clinical and demographic metadata were provided uncurated, with the amount varying by source and participant.

TCRbeta CDR3 regions were amplified from genomic DNA by means of the immunoSEQ Assay, a bias-controlled multiplex PCR. The published analysis was carried out like this. The number of nucleated cells in each sample was estimated by amplification of reference gene primers within the assay. To quantify the absolute abundance of each unique TCRbeta CDR3 rearrangement, sequence reads were collapsed and filtered. Productive Simpson clonality was computed per sample as the square root of Simpson's diversity index over productive rearrangements. TCRdb carries this immuneACCESS record with in-frame sequences only. Its versions omit some clonotypes, under half of them owing to an unresolved V gene in the studies checked, with the rest unexplained. Clone size and the V and J calls come from that table; the DNA yielded D and trimming. This sample is represented by 150,000 to 250,000 clones; around 79% of them were singletons. Of the sample, roughly 5.6% is held by the ten largest clones.

With respect to this clone: There is no known antigen for this receptor. There are no base qualities to consult, and no much larger clone falls within one base.

From the germline V gene, CDR1 is MNHEY and CDR2 is SVGAGI. V has 5 bases trimmed and J has 7 bases trimmed; junction bases matching no gene number 10. The CDR3, from cysteine to phenylalanine, totals 14 residues. Only the CDR3 DNA stays, 42 bases, in frame from base 1. One collaborating source in Seattle enrolled patients while the patients were actively infected and followed the patients over time throughout the course of disease. The collaborating institutions used their own protocols to collect whole blood in K2EDTA tubes. Collaborator samples were shipped for TCRbeta analysis as frozen whole blood, isolated PBMCs, or DNA extracted from either sample type.

The chain joins TRBV6-5 to TRBJ2-5; 7 central nucleotides agree with TRBD2. Sample: peripheral blood. The receptor's source is a woman aged 35 to 49 with COVID-19, enrolled during active disease. The CDR3 reads CASSPTGGRWTQYF. The DNA sequence reads TGTGCCAGCAGTCCAACGGGAGGCCGTTGGACCCAGTACTTC.